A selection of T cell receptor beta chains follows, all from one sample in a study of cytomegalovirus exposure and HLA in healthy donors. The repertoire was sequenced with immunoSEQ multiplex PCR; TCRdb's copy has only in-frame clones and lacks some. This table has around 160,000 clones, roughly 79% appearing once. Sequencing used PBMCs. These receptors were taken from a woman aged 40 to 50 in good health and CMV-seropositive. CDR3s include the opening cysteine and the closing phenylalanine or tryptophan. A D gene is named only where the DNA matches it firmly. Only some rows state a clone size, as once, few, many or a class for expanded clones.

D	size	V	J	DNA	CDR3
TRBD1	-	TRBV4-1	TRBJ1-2	TGCGCCAGCAGCCAAGGGGACAGGGCAACCGGCTACACCTTC	CASSQGDRATGYTF
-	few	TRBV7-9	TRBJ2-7	TGTTCCAGCAGCTTACAACAGGCACAGTACTTC	CSSSLQQAQYF
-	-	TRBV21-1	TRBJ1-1	TGTGCCAGCGTCCCGAAGAACAGGTCCATGAACACTGAAGCTTTCTTT	CASVPKNRSMNTEAFF
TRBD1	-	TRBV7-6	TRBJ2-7	TGTGCCAGCAGCTTAGTGGGGACAGGGTCCTACGAGCAGTACTTC	CASSLVGTGSYEQYF
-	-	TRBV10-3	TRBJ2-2	TGTGCCATCAGTGAGAATCCCGGGACAAGCACCGGGGAGCTGTTTTTT	CAISENPGTSTGELFF
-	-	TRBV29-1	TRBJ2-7	TGCAGCGTTGAGTCGTCCTACGAGCAGTACTTC	CSVESSYEQYF
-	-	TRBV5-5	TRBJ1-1	TGTGCCAGCAGCTTGGATTCGGGGAGGACTGAAGCTTTCTTT	CASSLDSGRTEAFF
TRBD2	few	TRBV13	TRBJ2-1	TGTGCCAGCAGCCCCGGGTGGGTAGCGGGGAGCAGCTCCTACAATGAGCAGTTCTTC	CASSPGWVAGSSSYNEQFF
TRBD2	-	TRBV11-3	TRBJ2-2	TGTGCCAGCAGCTTAGTTGGCGGGGGGACCGCGAACACCGGGGAGCTGTTTTTT	CASSLVGGGTANTGELFF
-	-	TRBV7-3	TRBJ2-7	TGTGCCAGCAGCCCCGGCCCGGCGGGGACGGGCTACGAGCAGTACTTC	CASSPGPAGTGYEQYF
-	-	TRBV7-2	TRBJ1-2	TGTGCCAGCAGCCTGAAAGCTACTAACTATGGCTACACCTTC	CASSLKATNYGYTF
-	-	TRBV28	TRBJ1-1	TGTGCCAGCAGTTTCAGGGAGAACACTGAAGCTTTCTTT	CASSFRENTEAFF
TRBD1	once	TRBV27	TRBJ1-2	TGTGCCAGCAGTTTAAGGACAGGGGACTATGGCTACACCTTC	CASSLRTGDYGYTF